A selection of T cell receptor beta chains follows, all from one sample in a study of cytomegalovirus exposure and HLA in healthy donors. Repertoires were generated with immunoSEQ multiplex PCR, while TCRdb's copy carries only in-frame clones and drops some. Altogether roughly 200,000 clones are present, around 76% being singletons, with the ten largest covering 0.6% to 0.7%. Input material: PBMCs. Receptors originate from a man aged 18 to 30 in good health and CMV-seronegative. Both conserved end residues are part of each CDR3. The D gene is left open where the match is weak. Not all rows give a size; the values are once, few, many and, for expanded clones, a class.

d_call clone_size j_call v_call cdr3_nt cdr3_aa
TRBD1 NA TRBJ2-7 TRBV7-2 TGTGCCAGCAGCTTCTCCCCGGGACAGGGCACCTACGAGCAGTACTTC CASSFSPGQGTYEQYF
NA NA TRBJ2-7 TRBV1 TGCACCAGCAGCCAAAAACCGGGACTAGCGGGAGGGCCCCCCTACGAGCAGTACTTC CTSSQKPGLAGGPPYEQYF
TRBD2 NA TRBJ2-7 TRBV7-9 TGTTCCAGCAGCTTAGGTAGCGGGAGGGCCTTAGGAGAGCAGTACTTC CSSSLGSGRALGEQYF
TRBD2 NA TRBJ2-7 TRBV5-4 TGTGCCAGCAGCCCATATCTGACTAGCGCCGCCTACGAGCAGTACTTC CASSPYLTSAAYEQYF
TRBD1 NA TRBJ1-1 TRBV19 TGTGCCAGTAGTATAGACAGGGGGACTGAAGCTTTCTTT CASSIDRGTEAFF
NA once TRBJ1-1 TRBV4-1 TGCGCCAGCAGCCCCCTTATACAGGGGAACACTGAAGCTTTCTTT CASSPLIQGNTEAFF
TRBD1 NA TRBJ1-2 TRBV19 TGTGCCCAAAGACGACAGGGGAGTGTTCTTGCTAACTATGGCTACACCTTC CAQRRQGSVLANYGYTF
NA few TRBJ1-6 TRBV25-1 TGTGCCAGCAGTGCCCAAGACAGTTCACCCCTCCACTTT CASSAQDSSPLHF
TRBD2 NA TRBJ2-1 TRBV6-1 TGTGCCAGCAGTGAAAGGTCTAGCGGGAGGGCCAACCATGAGCAGTTCTTC CASSERSSGRANHEQFF
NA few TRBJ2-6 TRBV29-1 TGCAGCGCCCGGACATTCGACTCTGGGGCCAACGTCCTGACTTTC CSARTFDSGANVLTF
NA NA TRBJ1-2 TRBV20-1 TGCAGTGCTAGGGGCTCCTATGGCTACACCTTC CSARGSYGYTF
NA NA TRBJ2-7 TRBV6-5 TGTGCCAGCTCTACAGCCTACGAGCAGTACTTC CASSTAYEQYF
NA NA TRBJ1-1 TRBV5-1 TGCGCCAGCAGCTTGGAGGGGGTGGAAGCTTTCTTT CASSLEGVEAFF
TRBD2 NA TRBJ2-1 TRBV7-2 TGTGCCAGCAGCTTAGATCCCGCCAGCGGGAGTCTCGTCTTC CASSLDPASGSLVF
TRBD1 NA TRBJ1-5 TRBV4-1 TGCGCCAGCAGCCAAGAAAGTGGAGGGGGCAGCGATCAGCCCCAGCATTTT CASSQESGGGSDQPQHF
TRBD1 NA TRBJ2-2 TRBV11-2 TGTGCCAGCAGCTCACGACAGGGGGCCGGGGAGCTGTTTTTT CASSSRQGAGELFF
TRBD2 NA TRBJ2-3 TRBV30 TGTGCCTGGACGACTAGCGCCAGCACAGATACGCAGTATTTT CAWTTSASTDTQYF
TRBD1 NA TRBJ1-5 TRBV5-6 TGTGCCAGCAGCTTTTACGTCAGGGGGAACAATCAGCCCCAGCATTTT CASSFYVRGNNQPQHF
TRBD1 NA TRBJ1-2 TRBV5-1 TGCGCCAGCAGCACCCCGGGACAGGGGTCCTATGGCTACACCTTC CASSTPGQGSYGYTF
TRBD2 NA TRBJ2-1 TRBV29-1 TGCAGCGCCACTAGCGGGAGCCTCGATGAGCAGTTCTTC CSATSGSLDEQFF
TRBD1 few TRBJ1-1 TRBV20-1 TGCAGTGCTACCAGACAGGGTAAAGCTTTCTTT CSATRQGKAFF
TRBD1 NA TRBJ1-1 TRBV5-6 TGTGCCAGCAGCTCCTCCGGACAGGGGACTTTCTTT CASSSSGQGTFF
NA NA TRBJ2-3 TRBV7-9 TGTGCCAGCAGCTTCCCCGTGGGCCATACGCAGTATTTT CASSFPVGHTQYF
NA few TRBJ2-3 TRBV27 TGTGCCAGCAGTCCCCGGCGGGATACGCAGTATTTT CASSPRRDTQYF
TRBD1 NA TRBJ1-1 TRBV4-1 TGCGCCAGCAGCCAAATTGGACAGGGGGCAAGGAACACTGAAGCTTTCTTT CASSQIGQGARNTEAFF
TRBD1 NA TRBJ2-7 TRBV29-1 TGCAGTGTCCGTGCAGGGGGCTCTCCCCCCTACGAGCAGTACTTC CSVRAGGSPPYEQYF
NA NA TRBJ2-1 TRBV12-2 TGTGCAAGTCGCACCGGGACTAGCGGGAGGGATGAGCAGTTCTTC CASRTGTSGRDEQFF
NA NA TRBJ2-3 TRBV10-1 TGCGCCAGCAGTGAGTGGGACACTCCAAGCACAGATACGCAGTATTTT CASSEWDTPSTDTQYF
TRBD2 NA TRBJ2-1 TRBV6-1 TGTGCCAGCAGTGAAGCGGCCAGCGGGAGGTTTAATGAGCAGTTCTTC CASSEAASGRFNEQFF
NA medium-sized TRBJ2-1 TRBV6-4 TGTGCCAGCAGTGCGGGAACACACAATGAGCAGTTCTTC CASSAGTHNEQFF
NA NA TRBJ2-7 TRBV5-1 TGCGCCAGCAGCTTCAGCGGGCCTAGCTCCTACGAGCAGTACTTC CASSFSGPSSYEQYF
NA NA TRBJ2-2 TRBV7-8 TGTGCCAGCAGCTTAGCGTCCAGGGCCACCGGGGAGCTGTTTTTT CASSLASRATGELFF
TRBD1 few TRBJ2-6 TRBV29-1 TGCAGCGTGCACGATCAGGGGGAAACTGGGGCCAACGTCCTGACTTTC CSVHDQGETGANVLTF
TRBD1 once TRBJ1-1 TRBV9 TGTGCCAGCAGCTCCCGAGGACAGGGCGACACTGAAGCTTTCTTT CASSSRGQGDTEAFF
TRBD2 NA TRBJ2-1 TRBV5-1 TGCGCCAGCAGCTTGGATCGAGCGGGGGGCTACAATGAGCAGTTCTTC CASSLDRAGGYNEQFF
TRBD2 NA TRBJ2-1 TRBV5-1 TGCGCCAGCAGCTTCCTAGCGGACTCCTACAATGAGCAGTTCTTC CASSFLADSYNEQFF
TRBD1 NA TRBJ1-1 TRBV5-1 TGCGCCAGCAGCTGGGGGACAGGGGCTAGGAACACTGAAGCTTTCTTT CASSWGTGARNTEAFF
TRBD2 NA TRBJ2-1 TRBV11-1 TGTGCCAGCAGCTTAGGTATAGGCGGGAGCTCCTACAATGAGCAGTTCTTC CASSLGIGGSSYNEQFF
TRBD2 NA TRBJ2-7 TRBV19 TGTGCCAGTGCCCCGGGACTAGCGGGCACCTACGAGCAGTACTTC CASAPGLAGTYEQYF
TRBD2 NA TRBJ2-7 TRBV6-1 TGTGCCCTTTTCTCGGCGGGAGGCCCCTACGAGCAGTACTTC CALFSAGGPYEQYF
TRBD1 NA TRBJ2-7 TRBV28 TGTGCCAGCAGAAGACAGGGGCCAACCTACGAGCAGTACTTC CASRRQGPTYEQYF
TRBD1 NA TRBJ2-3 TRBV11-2 TGTGCCAGCAGCTTACAGGGGGTGGGAGATACGCAGTATTTT CASSLQGVGDTQYF
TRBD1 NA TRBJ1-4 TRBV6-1 TGTGCCAGCGGCGGACAGGGTAATGAAAAACTGTTTTTT CASGGQGNEKLFF
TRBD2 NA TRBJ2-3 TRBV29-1 TGCAGCGGGACTAGCGGGATTGGCACAGATACGCAGTATTTT CSGTSGIGTDTQYF
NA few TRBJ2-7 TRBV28 TGTGCCAGCAGCCAGGCTGCGGGGCGACCCTACGAGCAGTACTTC CASSQAAGRPYEQYF
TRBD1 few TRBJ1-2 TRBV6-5 TGTGCCAGCAGTTACTCGATCACAGGGGGTGGCTACACCTTC CASSYSITGGGYTF
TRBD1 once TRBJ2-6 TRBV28 TGTGCCAGCAGTTTACCATTGGGAACAGGGGACTCTGGGGCCAACGTCCTGACTTTC CASSLPLGTGDSGANVLTF
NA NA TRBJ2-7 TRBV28 TGTGCCAGCAGTTTGGGGGGGCCCCTTGGCGAGCAGTACTTC CASSLGGPLGEQYF
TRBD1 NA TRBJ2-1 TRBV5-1 TGCGCCAGCAGCTCGGGGTCCGGGACAGGGATTCAAAATGAGCAGTTCTTC CASSSGSGTGIQNEQFF
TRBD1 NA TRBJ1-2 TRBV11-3 TGTGCCAGCAGCCTATGGTCAGGGGGGCAGCTTTCTAACTATGGCTACACCTTC CASSLWSGGQLSNYGYTF
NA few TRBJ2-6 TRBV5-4 TGTGCCAGCAGGCAGGACAGCTCTGGGGCCAACGTCCTGACTTTC CASRQDSSGANVLTF
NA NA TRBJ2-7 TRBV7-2 TGTGCCAGCAGCCCAAACCGGGTGGAGCAGTACTTC CASSPNRVEQYF
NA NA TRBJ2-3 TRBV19 TGTGCCAGTAGTATCTCCGGCCAGGCAGATACGCAGTATTTT CASSISGQADTQYF
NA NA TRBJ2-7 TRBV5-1 TGCGCCAGCAGCTTCCAGGGGATCCCCTACGAGCAGTACTTC CASSFQGIPYEQYF
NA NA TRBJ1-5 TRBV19 TGTGCCAGTAGTATAGTAGGGGACAACGCAAGCAATCAGCCCCAGCATTTT CASSIVGDNASNQPQHF
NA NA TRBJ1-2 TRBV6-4 TGTGCCAGCAGGACCAAATACCTAAGCAGGGAAAACTATGGCTACACCTTC CASRTKYLSRENYGYTF
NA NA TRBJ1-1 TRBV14 TGTGCCAGCAGCGTCGACAGACACACTGAAGCTTTCTTT CASSVDRHTEAFF